The clone carrying this T cell receptor beta chain was seen just once. Its target is not known. The sample originates from a study of T cell responses to AZD1222 COVID-19 vaccine. Study summary: Analyses pooled second doses at about 4 or about 12 weeks.

Profiled with immunoSEQ multiplex PCR; TCRdb holds only in-frame clones, not every one. The sample yields 110,000 to 150,000 clones, roughly nine tenths seen once. Germline CDR1 and CDR2: MDHEN and SYDVKM. V gave up 2 bases and J gave up 1 base; unmatched junction bases: 7. The CDR3 is 16 amino acids. Regarding the study as a whole: Donors were mostly white British, more females; clonal diversity possibly underestimated. Two doses of AZD1222 preceded a rise in Spike-specific TCR breadth and depth. Sampling that yielded the repertoires occurred only after the peak T cell response.

This clonotype originated in an adult in good health. The starting material was peripheral blood, obtained on day 0 of AZD1222 vaccination. The rearrangement uses TRBV28 and TRBJ1-1; TRBD1 agrees at 7 bases. The CDR3 sequence: CASSLGRGWGNTEAFF. CDR3 DNA: TGTGCCAGCAGTTTAGGCAGGGGGTGGGGGAACACTGAAGCTTTCTTT.